A selection of T cell receptor beta chains follows, all from one sample in a study of blood T cells in healthy people across ages. One entry per CDR3 protein, called by TCRdb with MiXCR from the 5' RACE reads. The sample contains under 2,000,000 distinct CDR3 sequences, about 50% of which appear only once. Sample: blood. The receptors shown here come from a woman in her 40s in good health. CDR3s include the opening cysteine and the closing phenylalanine or tryptophan. D genes are given only for firm matches. For some rows the clone size is stated as once, few or many, or as a class when expanded; others skip it.

D	size	J	V	CDR3	DNA
TRBD2	.	TRBJ2-1	TRBV5-1	CASSSIPGLADEQFF	TGCGCCAGCAGCTCTATACCGGGACTAGCGGATGAGCAGTTCTTC
TRBD2	.	TRBJ2-5	TRBV7-2	CASSSWGGGASETQYF	TGTGCCAGCAGCAGTTGGGGCGGGGGGGCGTCGGAGACCCAGTACTTC
.	.	TRBJ1-2	TRBV7-9	CASSSDPGPTIGYTF	TGTGCCAGCAGCTCCGACCCGGGGCCTACTATTGGCTACACCTTC
.	few	TRBJ2-5	TRBV7-2	CASSLVPLTGTQYF	TGTGCCAGCAGCTTAGTACCCCTCACCGGGACCCAGTACTTC
.	once	TRBJ2-5	TRBV7-2	CASSSPSETRTQYF	TGTGCCAGCAGCTCACCCAGTGAAACGCGGACCCAGTACTTC
TRBD2	few	TRBJ2-1	TRBV10-3	CAISEGSGGLTLYNEQFF	TGTGCCATCAGTGAGGGTAGCGGGGGCCTCACTCTATACAATGAGCAGTTCTTC
TRBD1	few	TRBJ1-2	TRBV13	CASSPGTAVSYGYTF	TGTGCCAGCAGCCCCGGGACAGCCGTTTCCTATGGCTACACCTTC
TRBD2	.	TRBJ2-1	TRBV7-2	CASSLVALAGDNEQFF	TGTGCCAGCAGCTTAGTCGCACTAGCGGGGGACAATGAGCAGTTCTTC
.	.	TRBJ1-6	TRBV5-6	CASSPNGPADPNSPLHF	TGTGCCAGCAGCCCTAACGGGCCGGCAGATCCAAATTCACCCCTCCACTTT
.	.	TRBJ2-7	TRBV29-1	CSVDNSNYEQYF	TGCAGCGTTGATAATAGCAACTACGAGCAGTACTTC
TRBD2	many	TRBJ2-1	TRBV7-9	CASSPTSGNEQFF	TGTGCCAGCAGCCCGACTAGCGGGAATGAGCAGTTCTTC
.	.	TRBJ1-4	TRBV27	CASSGVWSPNEKLFF	TGTGCCAGCAGTGGGGTGTGGTCCCCTAATGAAAAACTGTTTTTT
.	.	TRBJ2-3	TRBV2	CASNGASGPQYF	TGTGCCAGCAACGGCGCCTCCGGGCCGCAGTATTTT
.	.	TRBJ2-5	TRBV11-2	CASSFHDTGEGQYF	TGTGCCAGCAGCTTCCACGATACGGGCGAGGGGCAGTACTTC
.	.	TRBJ2-1	TRBV7-2	CASSLSDYLNEQFF	TGTGCCAGCAGCCTATCCGACTACCTCAATGAGCAGTTCTTC
TRBD1	.	TRBJ2-5	TRBV24-1	CATSDVLGQGKETQYF	TGTGCCACCAGTGATGTACTGGGACAGGGGAAAGAGACCCAGTACTTC
.	.	TRBJ2-1	TRBV5-6	CASSLAGVLEQFF	TGTGCCAGCAGCTTGGCGGGGGTCCTTGAGCAGTTCTTC
TRBD2	.	TRBJ2-1	TRBV4-1	CASSQDRDLAGLNNEQFF	TGCGCCAGCAGCCAAGACCGGGACCTAGCGGGCCTAAACAATGAGCAGTTCTTC
TRBD1	.	TRBJ2-5	TRBV5-1	CASKFRTGYGETQYF	TGCGCCAGCAAGTTCAGGACAGGTTATGGAGAGACCCAGTACTTC
.	.	TRBJ2-5	TRBV20-1	CSAPRPGARETQYF	TGCAGTGCCCCCCGGCCAGGGGCACGAGAGACCCAGTACTTC
.	many	TRBJ2-1	TRBV14	CASSQDLNEQFF	TGTGCCAGCAGCCAAGATTTGAATGAGCAGTTCTTC
TRBD1	.	TRBJ2-3	TRBV5-1	CASSSTGVTDTQYF	TGCGCCAGCAGCTCTACAGGGGTCACAGATACGCAGTATTTT
.	.	TRBJ1-5	TRBV6-1	CASSEMNSANQPQHF	TGTGCCAGCAGTGAAATGAACAGCGCAAATCAGCCCCAGCATTTT
.	few	TRBJ2-7	TRBV20-1	CSARGEIEQYF	TGCAGTGCTAGAGGTGAGATCGAGCAGTACTTC
TRBD2	.	TRBJ2-3	TRBV15	CATSRSGGSTDTQYF	TGTGCCACCAGCAGAAGCGGGGGGAGCACAGATACGCAGTATTTT
.	.	TRBJ2-1	TRBV15	CATSSWTDVNNEQFF	TGTGCCACCAGCAGTTGGACAGATGTAAACAATGAGCAGTTCTTC
TRBD1	once	TRBJ2-7	TRBV15	CATGTVSSCEQYF	TGTGCCACAGGGACAGTAAGCTCCTGCGAGCAGTACTTC
TRBD1	few	TRBJ2-1	TRBV7-8	CASSLKRQGYNEQFF	TGTGCCAGCAGCTTAAAGAGACAGGGGTACAATGAGCAGTTCTTC
.	.	TRBJ1-2	TRBV10-3	CAISAKTVDGYTF	TGTGCCATCAGTGCCAAGACAGTTGATGGCTACACCTTC
.	.	TRBJ2-7	TRBV19	CASRNTGTANEQYF	TGTGCCAGTAGGAACACGGGAACAGCCAACGAGCAGTACTTC
.	many	TRBJ2-5	TRBV6-6	CASSSLVETQYF	TGTGCCAGCAGTTCCCTCGTAGAGACCCAGTACTTC
TRBD1	few	TRBJ1-2	TRBV5-1	CASRPGQGEGYTF	TGCGCCAGCAGACCGGGACAGGGGGAAGGCTACACCTTC
.	.	TRBJ1-2	TRBV6-5	CASSYGGQYGYTF	TGTGCCAGCAGTTATGGCGGACAGTATGGCTACACCTTC